The 25 T cell receptor beta chains below were found in one sample sequenced in a study of CD8 T cells in Susac syndrome. A quantity of about 0.5 to 1 ug RNA underwent reverse transcription using random hexamers. TCRdb itself ran the immunoSEQ multiplex PCR reads through MiXCR, one entry per CDR3 protein. In the table there are 150,000 to 200,000 distinct CDR3 sequences, approximately 92% of which are singletons. Sequenced material: CD4+ T cells from PBMCs. These receptors were taken from a human donor in good health.

V usage is TRBV7-2 and J usage is TRBJ1-1; D perhaps matches TRBD1 (5 bases). With 5 bases removed from V and 2 bases from J, the gap between germline ends came to 12 bases. Germline loops: CDR1 SGHTA, CDR2 FQGNSA. The CDR3 loop spans 14 amino acids. The CDR3 nucleotides are TGTGCCAGCAGCATTCTAGACAGCAACACTGAAGCTTTCTTT. This sequence encodes CASSILDSNTEAFF.

This rearrangement joins TRBV30 to TRBJ2-7; possible D gene TRBD2, 5 bases. This CDR3 has 11 amino acids. The V gene's germline CDR1 is GTSNPN and CDR2 SVGIG (reference sequence). The V gene lost 7 bases and the J gene lost 3 bases, with 10 bases spanning the gap. The CDR3 here is CAYGRGYEQYF. CDR3 bases: TGTGCCTACGGACGGGGCTACGAGCAGTACTTC.

The rearrangement links TRBV9 to TRBJ1-6, with 9 bases fitting TRBD1. Germline-derived CDR1 and CDR2 are SGDLS and YYNGEE. This CDR3 is built from 14 residues. The V and J ends lost 0 bases and 10 bases, in that order; junction bases with no gene match: 2. The CDR3 spells CASSVGQGDSPLHF. CDR3 coding DNA: TGTGCCAGCAGCGTAGGACAGGGGGACTCACCCCTCCACTTT.

The genes are TRBV20-1 and TRBJ2-5; a weak D match, TRBD1 (5 bases). CDR3 length: 15 amino acids. From germline, CDR1 is DFQATT and CDR2 SNEGSKA (reference sequence). V was clipped by 0 bases and J by 1 base, with 12 bases between them. CDR3 DNA sequence: TGCAGTGCTAGAGATAGAATGGACACCCAAGAGACCCAGTACTTC. As protein: CSARDRMDTQETQYF.

The chain carries TRBV7-8 and TRBJ1-1; D not certain. The CDR3 totals 11 residues. Per the germline V gene, CDR1 is SGHVS and CDR2 is FQNEAQ. Trimming removed 1 base from V and 11 bases from J, with 8 bases in between. The DNA of the CDR3 is TGTGCCAGCAGCTTAGGCGTAAGGGCTTTCTTT. Its translation is CASSLGVRAFF.

V is TRBV5-1 and J is TRBJ2-7, with D perhaps TRBD2 (6 bases). The CDR3 is 16 residues long. Per the germline V gene, CDR1 is SGHRS and CDR2 is YFSETQ. Trimming cost V 1 base and J 6 bases, with 20 bases left between them. CDR3 coding DNA: TGCGCCAGCAGCTTGACCGGGCCAGAGAGCGGGTCCGAGCAGTACTTC. This gives the protein CASSLTGPESGSEQYF. Drawing the rest from reference TRBV5-1 and TRBJ2-7, the complete variable domain is KAGVTQTPRYLIKTRGQQVTLSCSPISGHRSVSWYQQTPGQGLQFLFEYFSETQRNKGNFPGRFSGRQFSNSRSEMNVSTLELGDSALYLCASSLTGPESGSEQYFGPGTRLTVT.

This chain connects TRBV6-1 to TRBJ2-4; TRBD2 matches 9 bases. This CDR3 contains 16 residues. Germline V gives CDR1 MNHNS, CDR2 SASEGT. Germline trimming cut 5 bases from V and 1 base from J; bases unmatched to any gene: 6. CDR3 nucleotides: TGTGCCAGCAGTCAGGGACTAGCAAGGGCCAAAAACATTCAGTACTTC. This codes for CASSQGLARAKNIQYF.

This chain links TRBV20-1 with TRBJ1-3; D remains unclear. Trimming took off 6 bases at V and 7 bases at J, with 16 bases between the two ends. CDR3 size: 13 residues. Germline V gives CDR1 DFQATT, CDR2 SNEGSKA (reference sequence). The CDR3 reads CSASPAGGNTIYF. For the CDR3, the DNA is TGCAGTGCCAGCCCGGCCGGAGGCAACACCATATATTTT.

The chain joins TRBV9 to TRBJ1-1; D gene ambiguous. There are 13 residues in the CDR3. Trimming removed 0 bases at V and 6 bases at J, with 9 bases between. Germline loops: CDR1 SGDLS, CDR2 YYNGEE. DNA for the CDR3: TGTGCCAGCAGCGTAGGTCCGACATCTGAAGCTTTCTTT. Amino acid sequence: CASSVGPTSEAFF.

The rearrangement links TRBV15 to TRBJ1-5, with D perhaps TRBD1 (5 bases). Trimming took off 0 bases at V and 0 bases at J, with 9 bases between the two ends. CDR1 LNHNV and CDR2 YYDKDF come from the germline V gene (reference sequence). CDR3 length equals 16 residues. The CDR3 reads CATSREAGYSNQPQHF. CDR3 nucleotides: TGTGCCACCAGCAGAGAGGCAGGGTATAGCAATCAGCCCCAGCATTTT.

This sequence joins TRBV20-1 and TRBJ1-4; TRBD1 might be the D (5 bases). Germline V lookup: CDR1 DFQATT, CDR2 SNEGSKA (reference sequence). V gave up 6 bases and J gave up 8 bases, with 19 bases separating them. The CDR3 contains 14 residues. The CDR3 nucleotides are TGCAGTGCCGGCGGTCGGAATAGGGGAGAAAAACTGTTTTTT. This encodes CSAGGRNRGEKLFF.

The CDR3 DNA is TGTGCCAGCAGCTTCGGGACTAGCGGGGTCGGGGAGCTGTTTTTT. Translation: CASSFGTSGVGELFF. The V and J genes are TRBV7-3 and TRBJ2-2; 13 bases are a match to TRBD2. The CDR3 runs 15 residues. CDR1 and CDR2 (germline): SGHTA, FQGTGA. J lost 7 bases, V lost 3 bases, and 2 bases had no gene match.

This clonotype was seen a single time. The V and J genes are TRBV12-5 and TRBJ1-5; D is ambiguous. This CDR3 spans 13 amino acids. CDR1 is LGHNT, CDR2 FRNRAP, per germline. Trimming shortened V by 1 base and J by 4 bases, and 5 bases separated the two germline ends. The CDR3 loop is CASGLGLNQPQHF. In DNA, the CDR3 is TGTGCTAGTGGTTTGGGACTTAATCAGCCCCAGCATTTT. Filled out from reference TRBV12-5 and TRBJ1-5, the complete variable domain reads DARVTQTPRHKVTEMGQEVTMRCQPILGHNTVFWYRQTMMQGLELLAYFRNRAPLDDSGMPKDRFSAEMPDATLATLKIQPSEPRDSAVYFCASGLGLNQPQHFGDGTRLSIL.

The genes are TRBV20-1 and TRBJ2-7, with D possibly TRBD2 on 5 matching bases. V lost 0 bases and J lost 5, with 14 bases in between. Looked up from germline, CDR1 is DFQATT and CDR2 is SNEGSKA (reference sequence). CDR3 length: 14 residues. In DNA, the CDR3 is TGCAGTGCTAGAGATCGTCGGGGTCCCGACGAGCAGTACTTC. Residues: CSARDRRGPDEQYF.

This sequence joins TRBV20-1 and TRBJ1-5; no reliable D call. The CDR3 spans 14 residues. Germline V gene sequence: CDR1 DFQATT, CDR2 SNEGSKA (reference sequence). The V gene lost 0 bases and the J gene lost 0 bases, with 6 bases spanning the gap. This CDR3 is CSARDPDSNQPQHF. Here the CDR3 DNA reads TGCAGTGCTAGAGATCCCGATAGCAATCAGCCCCAGCATTTT.

There are a few counts of this clonotype. This chain joins TRBV12-3 or TRBV12-4 and TRBJ2-2; no firm D call. Trimming pared 3 bases from V and 4 bases from J, leaving 12 bases between. This CDR3 has 15 residues. CDR3 residues: CASSLMGLGTGELFF. CDR3 DNA: TGTGCCAGCAGTTTGATGGGATTGGGCACCGGGGAGCTGTTTTTT.

The chain recombines TRBV4-1 with TRBJ1-2, with D possibly TRBD1 on 6 matching bases. The CDR3 contains 13 residues. V was cut by 0 bases and J by 4 bases, with 6 bases left in between. CDR1 MGHRA and CDR2 YSYEKL come from the germline V gene. The CDR3 loop reads CASSQEDSYGYTF. The CDR3 DNA reads TGCGCCAGCAGCCAAGAGGACAGCTATGGCTACACCTTC.

The V gene is TRBV7-2, the J gene TRBJ1-5; maybe TRBD1 (5 bases). The germline V and J ends were trimmed by 2 bases and 2 bases, with 13 bases remaining between them. The length of the CDR3 is 16 residues. CDR1 is SGHTA and CDR2 is FQGNSA in the germline V gene. Written as DNA, the CDR3 is TGTGCCAGCAGCTTACAGGGCCGCTCTGGCAATCAGCCCCAGCATTTT. It encodes CASSLQGRSGNQPQHF.

The genes are TRBV9 and TRBJ1-2; weak D call: TRBD1 (6 bases). CDR3 length equals 16 residues. Germline V gene lookup returns CDR1 SGDLS and CDR2 YYNGEE. Trimming shortened V by 3 bases and J by 4 bases, and 19 bases separated the two germline ends. The CDR3: CASSASPGQGSYGYTF. The CDR3, as DNA: TGTGCCAGCAGCGCCTCGCCGGGACAAGGTAGCTATGGCTACACCTTC. The whole variable domain, filled in from reference TRBV9 and TRBJ1-2, reads DSGVTQTPKHLITATGQRVTLRCSPRSGDLSVYWYQQSLDQGLQFLIQYYNGEERAKGNILERFSAQQFPDLHSELNLSSLELGDSALYFCASSASPGQGSYGYTFGSGTRLTVV.

Only a few counts were recorded for this clonotype. This chain links TRBV12-3 or TRBV12-4 with TRBJ2-7; D gene ambiguous. The CDR3 sequence is 13 residues long. V was shortened by 7 bases and J by 0 bases, with 10 bases between the two germline ends. CDR3 residues: CASTASYSYEQYF. Here the CDR3 DNA reads TGTGCCAGCACGGCAAGCTACTCCTACGAGCAGTACTTC.

The chain is built from TRBV5-6 and TRBJ2-5; unclear D gene. The CDR3 loop spans 15 amino acids. V lost 0 bases and J lost 6, with 15 bases in between. The germline V gene has CDR1 SGHDT and CDR2 YYEEEE. CDR3 sequence (DNA): TGTGCCAGCAGCTTGGTCTGGCCGAACGGTCAGACCCAGTACTTC. This translates into CASSLVWPNGQTQYF.

V usage is TRBV20-1 and J usage is TRBJ1-6, with TRBD1 as a possible D gene (5 bases). Germline CDR1 reads DFQATT; CDR2 reads SNEGSKA (reference sequence). The CDR3 is made up of 13 amino acids. V was pared by 3 bases and J by 6 bases, with 9 bases between. The CDR3 DNA is TGCAGTGCTAGTTTGGGGGTTAATTCACCCCTCCACTTT. This codes for CSASLGVNSPLHF.

This chain joins TRBV12-3 or TRBV12-4 and TRBJ1-2; no firm D call. This CDR3 has 12 residues. The germline V and J ends were trimmed by 2 bases and 8 bases, with 9 bases remaining between them. The CDR3 DNA reads as TGTGCCAGCAGTTTATTTGGTAGAGGCTACACCTTC. It encodes CASSLFGRGYTF.

V usage is TRBV5-1 and J usage is TRBJ1-1; unclear D gene. V lost 4 bases, J lost 4 bases, and 11 bases lay in between. Germline V gene sequence: CDR1 SGHRS, CDR2 YFSETQ. This CDR3 is 13 amino acids long. The CDR3 protein is CASSPRRSTEAFF. Written as DNA, the CDR3 is TGCGCCAGCAGCCCGCGGCGAAGCACTGAAGCTTTCTTT.

This clonotype was picked up one time. The CDR3 here is CASSRERGDIGETQYF. The CDR3 DNA sequence: TGTGCCAGCAGTCGGGAGCGTGGGGATATTGGAGAGACCCAGTACTTC. This chain uses TRBV6-1 with TRBJ2-5; possibly TRBD2 for D (6 bases). This CDR3 spans 16 amino acids. V was clipped by 5 bases and J by 4 bases, with 20 bases between them. Germline V gene sequence: CDR1 MNHNS, CDR2 SASEGT.